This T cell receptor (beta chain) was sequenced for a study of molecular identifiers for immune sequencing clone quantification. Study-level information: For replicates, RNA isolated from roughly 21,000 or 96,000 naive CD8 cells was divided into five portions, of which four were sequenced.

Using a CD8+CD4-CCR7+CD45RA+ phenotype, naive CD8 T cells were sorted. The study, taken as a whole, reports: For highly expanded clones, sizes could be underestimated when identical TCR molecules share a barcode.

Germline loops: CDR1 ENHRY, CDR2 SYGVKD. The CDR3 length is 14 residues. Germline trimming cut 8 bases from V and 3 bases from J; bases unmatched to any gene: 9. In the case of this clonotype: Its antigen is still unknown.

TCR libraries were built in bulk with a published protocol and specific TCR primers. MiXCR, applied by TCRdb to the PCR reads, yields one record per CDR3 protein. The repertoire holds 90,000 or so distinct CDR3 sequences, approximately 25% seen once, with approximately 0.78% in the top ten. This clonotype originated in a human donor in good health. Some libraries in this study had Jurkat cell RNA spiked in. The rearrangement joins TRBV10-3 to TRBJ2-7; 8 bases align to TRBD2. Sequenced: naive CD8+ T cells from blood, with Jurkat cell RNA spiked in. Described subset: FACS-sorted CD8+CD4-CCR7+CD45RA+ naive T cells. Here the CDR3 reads CAIGREGGIYEQYF. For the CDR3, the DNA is TGTGCCATCGGCCGGGAGGGGGGCATCTACGAGCAGTACTTC.